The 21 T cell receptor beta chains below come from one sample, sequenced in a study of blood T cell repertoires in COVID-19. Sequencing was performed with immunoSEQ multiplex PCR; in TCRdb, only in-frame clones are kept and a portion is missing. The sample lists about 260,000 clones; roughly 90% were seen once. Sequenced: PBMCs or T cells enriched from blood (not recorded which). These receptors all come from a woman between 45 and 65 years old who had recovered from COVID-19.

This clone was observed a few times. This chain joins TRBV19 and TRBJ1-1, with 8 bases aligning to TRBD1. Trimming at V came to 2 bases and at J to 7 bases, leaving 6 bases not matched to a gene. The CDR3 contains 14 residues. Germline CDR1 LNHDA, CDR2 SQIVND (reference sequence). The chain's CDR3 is CASSILGQGIEAFF. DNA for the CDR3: TGTGCCAGTAGTATACTTGGACAGGGAATTGAAGCTTTCTTT.

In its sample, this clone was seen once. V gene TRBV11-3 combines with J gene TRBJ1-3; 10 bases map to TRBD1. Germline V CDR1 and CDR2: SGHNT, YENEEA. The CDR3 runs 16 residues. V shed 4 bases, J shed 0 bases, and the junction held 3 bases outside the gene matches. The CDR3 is CASSSGTGASGNTIYF. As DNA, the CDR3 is TGTGCCAGCAGCTCCGGGACAGGGGCCTCTGGAAACACCATATATTTT.

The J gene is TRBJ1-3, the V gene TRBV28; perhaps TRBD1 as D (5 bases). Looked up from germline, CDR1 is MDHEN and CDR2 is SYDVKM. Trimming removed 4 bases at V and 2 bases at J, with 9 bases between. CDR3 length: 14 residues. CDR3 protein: CASSSGTPGNTIYF. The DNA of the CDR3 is TGTGCCAGCAGTTCCGGGACTCCTGGAAACACCATATATTTT.

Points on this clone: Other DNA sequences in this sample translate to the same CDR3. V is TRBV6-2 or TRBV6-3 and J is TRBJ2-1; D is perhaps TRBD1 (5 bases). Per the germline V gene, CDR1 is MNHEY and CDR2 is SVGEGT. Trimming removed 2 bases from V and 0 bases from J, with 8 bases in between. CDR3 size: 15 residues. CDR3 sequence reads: CASSYLGDSYNEQFF. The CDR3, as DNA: TGTGCCAGCAGTTACCTAGGGGACTCCTACAATGAGCAGTTCTTC.

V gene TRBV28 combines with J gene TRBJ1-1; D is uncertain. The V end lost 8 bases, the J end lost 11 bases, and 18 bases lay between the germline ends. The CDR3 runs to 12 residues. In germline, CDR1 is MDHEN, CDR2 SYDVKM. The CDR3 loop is CASFGVVPRAFF. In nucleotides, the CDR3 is TGTGCCAGCTTCGGAGTGGTGCCGAGGGCTTTCTTT.

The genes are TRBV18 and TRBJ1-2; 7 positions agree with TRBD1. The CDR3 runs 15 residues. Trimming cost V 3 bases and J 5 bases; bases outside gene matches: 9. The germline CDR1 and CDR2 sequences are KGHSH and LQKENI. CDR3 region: CASSPDGAGGYGYTF. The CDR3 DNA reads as TGTGCCAGCTCACCGGACGGTGCAGGGGGGTATGGCTACACCTTC.

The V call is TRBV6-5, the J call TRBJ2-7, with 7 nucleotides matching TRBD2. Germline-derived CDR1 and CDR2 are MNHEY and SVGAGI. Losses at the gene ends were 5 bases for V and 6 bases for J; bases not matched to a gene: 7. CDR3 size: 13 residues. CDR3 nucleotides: TGTGCCAGCAGTCCTACAGCGGGGCTCGAGCAGTACTTC. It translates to CASSPTAGLEQYF.

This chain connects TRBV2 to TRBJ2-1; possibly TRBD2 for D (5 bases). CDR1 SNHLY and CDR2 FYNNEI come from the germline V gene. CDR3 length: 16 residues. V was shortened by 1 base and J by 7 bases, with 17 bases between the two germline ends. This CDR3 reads CASSEGRTPGRNEQFF. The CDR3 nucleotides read TGTGCCAGCAGTGAAGGCCGGACTCCCGGCCGTAATGAGCAGTTCTTC.

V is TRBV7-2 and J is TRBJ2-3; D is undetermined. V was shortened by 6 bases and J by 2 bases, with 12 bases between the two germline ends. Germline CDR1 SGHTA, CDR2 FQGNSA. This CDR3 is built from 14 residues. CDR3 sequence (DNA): TGTGCCAGCAGGTTTCTTTTCCTCACAGATACGCAGTATTTT. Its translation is CASRFLFLTDTQYF.

CDR3 residues: CASSGGLAFYNEQFF. CDR3 bases: TGTGCCAGCAGCGGGGGACTAGCGTTCTACAATGAGCAGTTCTTC. The chain is built from TRBV9 and TRBJ2-1; 10 bases fit TRBD2. The V gene's germline CDR1 is SGDLS and CDR2 YYNGEE. There are 15 residues in the CDR3. Losses at the gene ends were 3 bases for V and 3 bases for J; bases not matched to a gene: 3.

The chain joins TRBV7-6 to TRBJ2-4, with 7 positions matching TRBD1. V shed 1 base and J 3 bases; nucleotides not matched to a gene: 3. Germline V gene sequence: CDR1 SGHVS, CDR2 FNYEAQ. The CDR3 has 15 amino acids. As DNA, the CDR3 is TGTGCCAGCAGCTTAGGCCCAGGGGGCAAAAACATTCAGTACTTC. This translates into CASSLGPGGKNIQYF.

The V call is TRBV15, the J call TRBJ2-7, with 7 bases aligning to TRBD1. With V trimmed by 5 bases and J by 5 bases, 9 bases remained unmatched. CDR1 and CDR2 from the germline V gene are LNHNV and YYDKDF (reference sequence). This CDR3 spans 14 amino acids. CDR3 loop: CATSAIDRAHEQYF. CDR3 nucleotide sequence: TGTGCCACCAGCGCGATTGACAGGGCCCACGAGCAGTACTTC.

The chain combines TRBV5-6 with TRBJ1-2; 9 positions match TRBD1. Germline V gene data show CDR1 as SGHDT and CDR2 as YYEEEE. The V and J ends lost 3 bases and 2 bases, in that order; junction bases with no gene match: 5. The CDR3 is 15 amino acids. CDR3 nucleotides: TGTGCCAGCAGCTCCGACACAGGGGGCAACTATGGCTACACCTTC. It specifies CASSSDTGGNYGYTF.

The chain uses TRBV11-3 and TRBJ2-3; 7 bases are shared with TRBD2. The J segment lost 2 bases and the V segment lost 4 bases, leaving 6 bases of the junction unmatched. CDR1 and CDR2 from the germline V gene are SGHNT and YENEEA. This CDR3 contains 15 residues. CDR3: CASSYRAGNTDTQYF. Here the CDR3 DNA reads TGTGCCAGCAGCTATCGAGCGGGGAACACAGATACGCAGTATTTT.

The CDR3 region has the DNA TGTGCCAGCAGCTTGATTACAGGGGGTTCCGGGGAGCTGTTTTTT. Amino acid sequence: CASSLITGGSGELFF. The J gene is TRBJ2-2, the V gene TRBV5-7; 8 bases line up with TRBD1. TRBV5-7 is labeled an ORF, and its function is uncertain. Trimming took 1 base from V and 6 from J; bases not matched to a gene: 5. The CDR3 extends over 15 amino acids.

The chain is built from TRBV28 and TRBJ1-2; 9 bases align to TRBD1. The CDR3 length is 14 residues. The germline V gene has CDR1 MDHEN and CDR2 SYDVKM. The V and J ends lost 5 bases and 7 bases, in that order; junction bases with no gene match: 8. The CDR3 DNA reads TGTGCCAGCAGTAACAGGGGGCGCATCTCTGGCTACACCTTC. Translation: CASSNRGRISGYTF.

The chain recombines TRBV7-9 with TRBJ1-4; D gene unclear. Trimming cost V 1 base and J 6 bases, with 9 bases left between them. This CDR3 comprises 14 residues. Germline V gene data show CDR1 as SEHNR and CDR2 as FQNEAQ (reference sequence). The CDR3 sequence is CASSLGTSDEKLFF. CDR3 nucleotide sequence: TGTGCCAGCAGCTTAGGAACTTCTGATGAAAAACTGTTTTTT.

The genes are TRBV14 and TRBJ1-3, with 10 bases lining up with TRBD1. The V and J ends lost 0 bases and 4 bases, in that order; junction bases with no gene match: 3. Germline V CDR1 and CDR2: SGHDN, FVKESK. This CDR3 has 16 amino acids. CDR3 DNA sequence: TGTGCCAGCAGCCAAGATCGGGACAGGGGAGGAAACACCATATATTTT. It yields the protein CASSQDRDRGGNTIYF.

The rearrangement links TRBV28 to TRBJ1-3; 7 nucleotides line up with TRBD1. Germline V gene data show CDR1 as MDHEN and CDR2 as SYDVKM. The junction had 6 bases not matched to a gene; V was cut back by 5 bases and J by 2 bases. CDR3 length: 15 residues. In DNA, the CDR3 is TGTGCCAGCAGTCAGACGACAGGGACTGGAAACACCATATATTTT. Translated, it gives CASSQTTGTGNTIYF. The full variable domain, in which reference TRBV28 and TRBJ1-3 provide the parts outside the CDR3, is DVKVTQSSRYLVKRTGEKVFLECVQDMDHENMFWYRQDPGLGLRLIYFSYDVKMKEKGDIPEGYSVSREKKERFSLILESASTNQTSMYLCASSQTTGTGNTIYFGEGSWLTVV.

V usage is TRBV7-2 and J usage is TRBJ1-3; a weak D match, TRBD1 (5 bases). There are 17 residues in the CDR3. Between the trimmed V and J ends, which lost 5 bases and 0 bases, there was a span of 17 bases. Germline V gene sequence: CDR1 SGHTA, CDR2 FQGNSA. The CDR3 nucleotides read TGTGCCAGCAGCCCCTACCCACAGGCCCTCTCTGGAAACACCATATATTTT. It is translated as CASSPYPQALSGNTIYF.

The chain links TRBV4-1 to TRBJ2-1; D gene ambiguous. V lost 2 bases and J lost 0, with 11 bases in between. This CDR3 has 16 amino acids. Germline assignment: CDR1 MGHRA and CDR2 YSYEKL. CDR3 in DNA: TGCGCCAGCAGCCAACAATTCGTCGGCTCCTACAATGAGCAGTTCTTC. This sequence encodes CASSQQFVGSYNEQFF.